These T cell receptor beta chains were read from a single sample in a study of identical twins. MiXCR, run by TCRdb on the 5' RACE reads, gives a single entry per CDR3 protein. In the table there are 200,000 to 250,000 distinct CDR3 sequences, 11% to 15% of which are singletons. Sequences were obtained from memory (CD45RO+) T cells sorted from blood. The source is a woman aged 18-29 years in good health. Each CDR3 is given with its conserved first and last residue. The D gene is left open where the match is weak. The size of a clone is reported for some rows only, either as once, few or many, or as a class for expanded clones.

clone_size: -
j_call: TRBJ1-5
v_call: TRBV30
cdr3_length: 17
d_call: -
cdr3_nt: TGTGCCTGGAGCCATACCGGGGAGGCTCGGAGGAATCAGCCCCAGCATTTT
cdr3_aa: CAWSHTGEARRNQPQHF

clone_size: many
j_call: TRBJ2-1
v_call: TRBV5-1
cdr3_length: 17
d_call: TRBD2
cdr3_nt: TGCGCCAGCAGCCTGACTCCCCCACTAGCGGGATACAATGAGCAGTTCTTC
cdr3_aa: CASSLTPPLAGYNEQFF

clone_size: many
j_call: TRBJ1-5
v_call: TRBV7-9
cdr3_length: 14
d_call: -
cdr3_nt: TGTGCCAGCAGCCACTCTCAGGGAGGACAGCCCCAGCATTTT
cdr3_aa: CASSHSQGGQPQHF

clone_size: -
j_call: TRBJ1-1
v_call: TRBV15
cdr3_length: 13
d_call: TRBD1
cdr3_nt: TGTGCCACCAGCAGACATCAGACAGGGGGAACTTTCTTT
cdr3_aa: CATSRHQTGGTFF

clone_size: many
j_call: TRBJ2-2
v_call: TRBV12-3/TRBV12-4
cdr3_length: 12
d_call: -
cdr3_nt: TGTGCCAGCAGTCCGTACACCGGGGAGCTGTTTTTT
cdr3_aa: CASSPYTGELFF

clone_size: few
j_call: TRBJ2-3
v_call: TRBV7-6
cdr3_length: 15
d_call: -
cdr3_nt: TGTGCCAGCAGCGCCTGGGACACGAGCACAGATACGCAGTATTTT
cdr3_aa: CASSAWDTSTDTQYF

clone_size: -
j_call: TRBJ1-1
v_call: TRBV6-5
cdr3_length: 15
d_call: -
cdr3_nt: TGTGCCAGCAGTGTACTACGGGGGGCGAACACTGAAGCTTTCTTT
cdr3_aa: CASSVLRGANTEAFF

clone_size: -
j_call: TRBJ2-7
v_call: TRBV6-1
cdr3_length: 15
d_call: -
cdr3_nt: TGTGCCAGCAGTGGGACCCGAGCGGGCTTATACGAGCAGTACTTC
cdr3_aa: CASSGTRAGLYEQYF

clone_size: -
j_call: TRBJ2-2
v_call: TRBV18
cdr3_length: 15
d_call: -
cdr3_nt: TGTGCCAGCTCACGATCAACAGGGTACACCGGGGAGCTGTTTTTT
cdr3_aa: CASSRSTGYTGELFF

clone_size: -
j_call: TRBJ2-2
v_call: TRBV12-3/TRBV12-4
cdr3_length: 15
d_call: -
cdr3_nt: TGTGCCACACGGCAGGGGGGGGTGAACACCGGGGAGCTGTTTTTT
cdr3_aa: CATRQGGVNTGELFF

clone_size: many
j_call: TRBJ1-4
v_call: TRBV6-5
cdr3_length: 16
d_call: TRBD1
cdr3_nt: TGTGCCAGCAGTTACTCGAAGGGGGCACCTAATGAAAAACTGTTTTTT
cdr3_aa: CASSYSKGAPNEKLFF

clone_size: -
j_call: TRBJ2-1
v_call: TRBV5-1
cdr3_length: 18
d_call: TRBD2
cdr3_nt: TGCGCCAGCAGCTTGGGGCTTAGCGGGGGCAGCTCCTACAATGAGCAGTTCTTC
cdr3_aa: CASSLGLSGGSSYNEQFF

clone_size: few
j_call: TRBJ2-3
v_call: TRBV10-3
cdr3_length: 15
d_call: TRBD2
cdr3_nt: TGTGCCATCAGGAAATCCGGGACTAGCTGGTCTACGCAGTATTTT
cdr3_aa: CAIRKSGTSWSTQYF

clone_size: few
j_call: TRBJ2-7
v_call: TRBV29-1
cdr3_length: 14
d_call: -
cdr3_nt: TGCAGCGTTAGAGGGGGTACGACGGTAGCCGAGCAGTACTTC
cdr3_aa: CSVRGGTTVAEQYF

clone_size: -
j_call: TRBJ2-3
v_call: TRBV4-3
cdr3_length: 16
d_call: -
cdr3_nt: TGCGCCAGCAGCCAAGACTGGCAGGGCGCGGCAGATACGCAGTATTTT
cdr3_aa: CASSQDWQGAADTQYF

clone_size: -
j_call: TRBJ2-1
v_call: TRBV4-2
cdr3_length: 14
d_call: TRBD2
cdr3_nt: TGTGCCAGCAGCCAAGGGCGGGGGGGCCTTGAGCAGTTCTTC
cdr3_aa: CASSQGRGGLEQFF

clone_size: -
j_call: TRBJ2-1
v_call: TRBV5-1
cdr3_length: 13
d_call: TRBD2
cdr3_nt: TGCGCCAGCTTAGCGGGAGAGGCGGGTGAGCAGTTCTTC
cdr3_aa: CASLAGEAGEQFF

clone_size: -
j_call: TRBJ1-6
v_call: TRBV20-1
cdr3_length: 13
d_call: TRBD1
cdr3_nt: TGCAGTGCTAGGGGACAGCTTAATTCACCCCTCCACTTT
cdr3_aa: CSARGQLNSPLHF

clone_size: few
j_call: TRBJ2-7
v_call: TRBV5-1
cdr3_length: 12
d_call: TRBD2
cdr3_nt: TGCGCCAGCAGTCGGGGGGGGAACGAGCAGTACTTC
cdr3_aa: CASSRGGNEQYF

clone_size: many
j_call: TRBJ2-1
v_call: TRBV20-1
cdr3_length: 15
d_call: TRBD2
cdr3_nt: TGCAGTGCTAGAGACCCTAGCGGGATCTACAATGAGCAGTTCTTC
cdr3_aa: CSARDPSGIYNEQFF

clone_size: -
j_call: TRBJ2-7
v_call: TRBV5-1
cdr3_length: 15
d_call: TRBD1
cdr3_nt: TGCGCCAGCAGCTTGGCTCCGGGACAGGGGATCGAGCAGTACTTC
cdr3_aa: CASSLAPGQGIEQYF

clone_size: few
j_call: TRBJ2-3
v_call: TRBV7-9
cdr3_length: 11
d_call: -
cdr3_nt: TGTGCCAGCAGCGGGCCGAATACGCAGTATTTT
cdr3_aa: CASSGPNTQYF

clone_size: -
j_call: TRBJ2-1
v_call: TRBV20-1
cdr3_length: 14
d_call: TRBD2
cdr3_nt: TGCAGTGCCAGCCCACCGGGGGGGAACAATGAGCAGTTCTTC
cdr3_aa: CSASPPGGNNEQFF

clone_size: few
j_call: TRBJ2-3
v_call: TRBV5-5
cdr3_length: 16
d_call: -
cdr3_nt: TGTGCCAGCAGCTCCGGCAGGGCGTTAGGCACAGATACGCAGTATTTT
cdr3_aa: CASSSGRALGTDTQYF

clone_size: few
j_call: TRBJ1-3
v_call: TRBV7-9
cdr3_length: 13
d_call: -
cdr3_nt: TGTGCCAGCACTCCGGCGGCTGGAAACACCATATATTTT
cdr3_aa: CASTPAAGNTIYF

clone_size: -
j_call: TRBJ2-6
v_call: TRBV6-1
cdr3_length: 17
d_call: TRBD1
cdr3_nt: TGTGCCAGCAGAGGGGCCTACAGGGGGTCCGGGGCCAACGTCCTGACTTTC
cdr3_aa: CASRGAYRGSGANVLTF

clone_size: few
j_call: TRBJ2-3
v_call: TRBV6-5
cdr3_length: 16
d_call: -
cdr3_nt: TGTGCCAGCAGTCTCGACCTTAGGGACCCCGCAGATACGCAGTATTTT
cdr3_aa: CASSLDLRDPADTQYF

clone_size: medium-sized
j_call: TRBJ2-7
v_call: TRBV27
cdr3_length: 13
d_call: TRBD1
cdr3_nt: TGTGCCAGCCCCCGGGACAGGGTAGGCGAGCAGTACTTC
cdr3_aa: CASPRDRVGEQYF

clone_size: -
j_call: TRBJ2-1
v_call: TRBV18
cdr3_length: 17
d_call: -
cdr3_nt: TGTGCCAGCTCACCACCGGGCTCCAGAATGGGGGGCGATGAGCAGTTCTTC
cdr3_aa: CASSPPGSRMGGDEQFF

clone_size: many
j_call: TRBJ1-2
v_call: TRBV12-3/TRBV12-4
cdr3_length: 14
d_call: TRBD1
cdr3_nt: TGTGCCAGCAGCCGGACAGGGGGATTTACGGGCTACACCTTC
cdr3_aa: CASSRTGGFTGYTF

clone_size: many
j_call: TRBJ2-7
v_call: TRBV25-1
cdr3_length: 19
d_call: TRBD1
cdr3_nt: TGTGCCAGCAGTGACCGCGGGACAGGGAGCCTCCGTTTTTCCTACGAGCAGTACTTC
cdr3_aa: CASSDRGTGSLRFSYEQYF

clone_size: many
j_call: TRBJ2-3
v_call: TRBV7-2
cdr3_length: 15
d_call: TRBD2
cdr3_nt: TGTGCCAGTGTAGGGGAGCGGGAGAGGACAGATACGCAGTATTTT
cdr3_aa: CASVGERERTDTQYF

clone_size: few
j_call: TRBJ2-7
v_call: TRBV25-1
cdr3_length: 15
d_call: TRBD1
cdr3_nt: TGTGCCAGCAGTGACGAGCGACAGGGGGACTACGAGCAGTACTTC
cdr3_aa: CASSDERQGDYEQYF

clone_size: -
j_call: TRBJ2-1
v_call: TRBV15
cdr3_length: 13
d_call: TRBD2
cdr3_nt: TGTGCCACCGCCGGGGGGGCCTACAATGAGCAGTTCTTC
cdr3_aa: CATAGGAYNEQFF

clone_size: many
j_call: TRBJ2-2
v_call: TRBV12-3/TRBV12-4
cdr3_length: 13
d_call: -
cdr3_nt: TGTGCCAGCAGCTCGGTGAACACCGGGGAGCTGTTTTTT
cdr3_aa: CASSSVNTGELFF

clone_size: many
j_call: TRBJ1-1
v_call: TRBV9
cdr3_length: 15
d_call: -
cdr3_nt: TGTGCCAGCAGCGTAGCGCTGAATATGAACACTGAAGCTTTCTTT
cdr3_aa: CASSVALNMNTEAFF

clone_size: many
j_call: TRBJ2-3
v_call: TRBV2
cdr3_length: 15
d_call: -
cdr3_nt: TGTGCCAGCAGTGTACTTGCCGGTCGCACAGATACGCAGTATTTT
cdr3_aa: CASSVLAGRTDTQYF

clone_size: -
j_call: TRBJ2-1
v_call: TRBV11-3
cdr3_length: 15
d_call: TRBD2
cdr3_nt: TGTGCCAGCAGCTCGGCTAGCGGGGGGAACAATGAGCAGTTCTTC
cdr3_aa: CASSSASGGNNEQFF

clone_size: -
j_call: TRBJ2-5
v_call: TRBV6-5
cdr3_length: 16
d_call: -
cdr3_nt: TGTGCCAGCAGCTCTCAGTTGCCTACAAGCAAAGAGACCCAGTACTTC
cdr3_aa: CASSSQLPTSKETQYF

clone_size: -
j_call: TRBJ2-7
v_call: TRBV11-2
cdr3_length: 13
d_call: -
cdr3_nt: TGTGCCAGCAGCTTGACTGACGAGCGCGAGCAGTACTTC
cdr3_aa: CASSLTDEREQYF

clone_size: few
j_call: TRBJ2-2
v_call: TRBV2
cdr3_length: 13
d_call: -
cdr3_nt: TGTGCCAGCAGTGAAGTAGCTGCCGGGGAGCTGTTTTTT
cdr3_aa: CASSEVAAGELFF

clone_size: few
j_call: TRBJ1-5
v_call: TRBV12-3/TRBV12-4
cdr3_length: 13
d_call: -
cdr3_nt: TGTGCCAGCAGTCACAGGGAGGTAAAGCCCCAGCATTTT
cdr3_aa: CASSHREVKPQHF

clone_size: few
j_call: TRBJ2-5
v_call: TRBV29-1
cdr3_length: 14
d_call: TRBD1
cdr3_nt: TGCAGCGTTGAAGGTCACAGGGGGCATGTGACCCAGTACTTC
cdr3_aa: CSVEGHRGHVTQYF

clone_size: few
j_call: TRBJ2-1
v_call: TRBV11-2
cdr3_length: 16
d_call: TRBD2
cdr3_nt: TGTGCCAGCAGCTTTCTCGGGACTAGCCGATACAATGAGCAGTTCTTC
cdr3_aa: CASSFLGTSRYNEQFF

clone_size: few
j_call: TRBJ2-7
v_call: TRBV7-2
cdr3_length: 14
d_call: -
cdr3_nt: TGTGCCAGCAGCCCCCAGGGGACCTCCTACGAGCAGTACTTC
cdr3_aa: CASSPQGTSYEQYF

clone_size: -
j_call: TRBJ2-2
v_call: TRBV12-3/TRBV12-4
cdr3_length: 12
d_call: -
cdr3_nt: TGTGCCAGCGGACAAGGGACCGGGGAGCTGTTTTTT
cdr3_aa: CASGQGTGELFF

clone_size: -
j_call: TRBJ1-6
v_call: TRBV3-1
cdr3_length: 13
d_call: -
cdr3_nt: TGTGCCAGCAGCCAGGGAAAAGATTCACCCCTCCACTTT
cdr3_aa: CASSQGKDSPLHF

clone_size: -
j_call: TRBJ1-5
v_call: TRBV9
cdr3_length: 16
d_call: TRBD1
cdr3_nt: TGTGCCAGCAGCGCGGGACAGGGGGCCGGGAATCAGCCCCAGCATTTT
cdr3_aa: CASSAGQGAGNQPQHF

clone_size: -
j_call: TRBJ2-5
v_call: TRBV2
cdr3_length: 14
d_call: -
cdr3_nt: TGTGCCAGCAGCGGACCGACCGATCAAGAGACCCAGTACTTC
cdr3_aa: CASSGPTDQETQYF

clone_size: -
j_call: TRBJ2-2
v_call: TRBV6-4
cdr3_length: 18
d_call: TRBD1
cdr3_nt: TGTGCCAGCAGTGCACGTCCACAGGGGATCGCGAACACCGGGGAGCTGTTTTTT
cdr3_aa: CASSARPQGIANTGELFF

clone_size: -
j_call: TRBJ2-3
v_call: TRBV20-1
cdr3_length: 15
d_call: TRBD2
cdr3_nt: TGCTGTGCTAGAGATGTGACTAGCGGCACAGATACGCAGTATTTT
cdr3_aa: CCARDVTSGTDTQYF

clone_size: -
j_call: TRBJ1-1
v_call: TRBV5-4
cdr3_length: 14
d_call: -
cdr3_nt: TGTGCCAGCAGCTTGGCCCGGGACGGGGCTGAAGCTTTCTTT
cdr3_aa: CASSLARDGAEAFF

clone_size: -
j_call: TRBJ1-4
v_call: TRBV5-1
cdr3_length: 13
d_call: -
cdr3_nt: TGCGCCAGCAGTTTGCAGGGTCGAGAAAAACTGTTTTTT
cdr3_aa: CASSLQGREKLFF